Below are 18 T cell receptor beta chains sequenced from a single sample in a study of blood T cell repertoires in COVID-19. Some clones are missing from TCRdb's copy, which holds only in-frame ones; the method was immunoSEQ multiplex PCR. The table has approximately 82,000 clones, 80% to 90% seen once. The sample comprised peripheral blood. The receptors stem from a human donor in a cohort sampled during active COVID-19.

This chain joins TRBV19 and TRBJ1-6; D gene ambiguous. Germline V lookup: CDR1 LNHDA, CDR2 SQIVND (reference sequence). V lost 10 bases and J 6 bases, leaving 13 bases between the germline ends. The CDR3 is 13 amino acids. CDR3 in amino acids: CATGVRSNSPLHF. The CDR3 DNA is TGTGCCACCGGGGTGAGGAGTAATTCACCCCTCCACTTT.

In DNA, the CDR3 is TGTGCCACCAGTGATCGGACTAGCGGGGGACGGGAGCTGTTTTTT. It codes for CATSDRTSGGRELFF. J is TRBJ2-2 and V is TRBV24-1; 13 bases are shared with TRBD2. After removal of 3 bases from V and 9 bases from J, the junction contained 3 bases not matched to a gene. Germline CDR1 and CDR2: KGHDR and SFDVKD. The CDR3 sequence is 15 residues long.

This clone was seen a single time. The J gene is TRBJ2-5, the V gene TRBV5-1; 11 bases match TRBD2. The length of the CDR3 is 17 residues. CDR1 is SGHRS and CDR2 is YFSETQ in the germline V gene. V gave up 0 bases and J gave up 1 base; unmatched junction bases: 5. The CDR3, as DNA: TGCGCCAGCAGCTTGGGAGCTAGCGGGGGGTTCCAAGAGACCCAGTACTTC. The encoded protein is CASSLGASGGFQETQYF.

The chain is built from TRBV6-2 or TRBV6-3 and TRBJ2-1; 8 bases line up with TRBD1. CDR1 is MNHEY, CDR2 SVGEGT, per germline. The CDR3 has 15 residues. With V trimmed by 3 bases and J by 5 bases, 6 bases remained unmatched. The CDR3 region has the DNA TGTGCCAGCAGTTATTTCGTGACAGGGGACAATGAGCAGTTCTTC. It is translated as CASSYFVTGDNEQFF.

This clone showed up just once. The chain has TRBV6-6 and TRBJ1-1, with 9 nucleotides matching TRBD1. J gave up 1 base and V 5 bases, and 8 bases lay outside the gene matches. The length of the CDR3 is 16 residues. Germline loops: CDR1 MNHNY, CDR2 SVGAGI (reference sequence). The CDR3 DNA follows: TGTGCCAGCAGTAACCAACAGGGGGCTTCGAACACTGAAGCTTTCTTT. Its translation: CASSNQQGASNTEAFF.

The rearrangement uses TRBV6-2 or TRBV6-3 and TRBJ1-1, with TRBD1 matching over 7 bases. The CDR3 loop spans 14 amino acids. In germline, CDR1 is MNHEY, CDR2 SVGEGT. After removal of 5 bases from V and 2 bases from J, the junction contained 5 bases not matched to a gene. CDR3 coding DNA: TGTGCCAGCAGTCTTAGACAGGGAAACACTGAAGCTTTCTTT. It codes for CASSLRQGNTEAFF.

The chain employs TRBV6-2 or TRBV6-3 and TRBJ2-1; weak D call: TRBD1 (5 bases). From germline, CDR1 is MNHEY and CDR2 SVGEGT. CDR3 length: 15 amino acids. With 5 bases removed from V and 4 bases from J, the gap between germline ends came to 15 bases. CDR3 sequence: CASSGAGSSYNEQFF. DNA for the CDR3: TGTGCCAGCAGTGGGGCCGGGTCAAGTTACAATGAGCAGTTCTTC.

V gene TRBV29-1 combines with J gene TRBJ1-1; weak D call: TRBD1 (5 bases). Germline CDR1 is SQVTM and CDR2 is ANQGSEA. V was shortened by 7 bases and J by 4 bases, with 13 bases between the two germline ends. This CDR3 has 12 amino acids. This CDR3 reads CSGRGGGTEAFF. CDR3 bases: TGCAGCGGTAGGGGCGGCGGCACTGAAGCTTTCTTT.

This chain uses TRBV30 with TRBJ1-1; D remains unclear. The CDR3 runs 14 residues. The V end lost 2 bases, the J end lost 0 bases, and 10 bases lay between the germline ends. CDR1 GTSNPN and CDR2 SVGIG come from the germline V gene (reference sequence). Written as DNA, the CDR3 is TGTGCCTGGAGTTTTAGCGCCGTGAACACTGAAGCTTTCTTT. This sequence encodes CAWSFSAVNTEAFF. Full variable domain (outside the CDR3, taken from reference TRBV30 and TRBJ1-1): SQTIHQWPATLVQPVGSPLSLECTVEGTSNPNLYWYRQAAGRGLQLLFYSVGIGQISSEVPQNLSASRPQDRQFILSSKKLLLSDSGFYLCAWSFSAVNTEAFFGQGTRLTVV.

The rearrangement links TRBV10-3 to TRBJ2-3; 14 nucleotides align to TRBD2. V lost 5 bases, J lost 0 bases, and 4 bases stayed unmatched. The V gene's germline CDR1 is ENHRY and CDR2 SYGVKD. The CDR3 sequence is 17 residues long. The CDR3 protein is CAISSGLAGASTDTQYF. The CDR3 DNA follows: TGTGCCATCAGTTCGGGACTAGCGGGGGCTAGCACAGATACGCAGTATTTT.

This sequence joins TRBV7-8 and TRBJ2-3, with D perhaps TRBD2 (5 bases). V dropped 2 bases and J dropped 1 base, with 13 bases sitting between them. Per germline, CDR1 SGHVS and CDR2 FQNEAQ. The CDR3 covers 16 residues. The CDR3 coding sequence is TGTGCCAGCAGCTTACGAGGGCACTTGGGCACAGATACGCAGTATTTT. Protein sequence: CASSLRGHLGTDTQYF.

The chain has TRBV2 and TRBJ2-4; perhaps TRBD1 as D (6 bases). V shed 0 bases and J shed 8 bases, with 17 bases lying between them. The CDR3 runs 16 residues. Germline V gene sequence: CDR1 SNHLY, CDR2 FYNNEI. CDR3 coding DNA: TGTGCCAGCAGTGAAGCGTGGCAGGGGCTGGGGGACATTCAGTACTTC. Protein sequence: CASSEAWQGLGDIQYF.

The V gene is TRBV7-8, the J gene TRBJ2-1; 7 nucleotides agree with TRBD2. The germline V gene has CDR1 SGHVS and CDR2 FQNEAQ. The CDR3 has 15 amino acids. V shed 5 bases and J 0 bases; nucleotides not matched to a gene: 4. The CDR3 DNA reads TGTGCCAGCAGCAGGACTAGTAGCTCCTACAATGAGCAGTTCTTC. Its translation is CASSRTSSSYNEQFF.

The chain has TRBV9 and TRBJ1-3; D is possibly TRBD1 (6 bases). The CDR3 runs 17 residues. Trimming removed 2 bases at V and 0 bases at J, with 15 bases between. From germline, CDR1 is SGDLS and CDR2 YYNGEE. The CDR3 nucleotides are TGTGCCAGCAGCGTCCGGGACGGACAGTACTCTGGAAACACCATATATTTT. Amino acid sequence: CASSVRDGQYSGNTIYF.

The rearrangement links TRBV6-2 or TRBV6-3 to TRBJ1-2; 8 positions match TRBD1. This CDR3 comprises 18 residues. V lost 6 bases to trimming and J lost 4 bases; unmatched junction nucleotides: 19. Per germline, CDR1 MNHEY and CDR2 SVGEGT. In DNA form, the CDR3 reads TGTGCCAGCAGCCCTAACCTGGGACAGGCCCGACTGGGCTATGGCTACACCTTC. Encoded protein: CASSPNLGQARLGYGYTF.

The genes are TRBV7-3 and TRBJ1-6, with 9 bases lining up with TRBD1. The V gene's germline CDR1 is SGHTA and CDR2 FQGTGA. The V and J ends lost 2 bases and 5 bases, in that order; junction bases with no gene match: 1. The CDR3 is 15 residues long. CDR3 region: CASSLGDRDNSPLHF. In nucleotides, the CDR3 is TGTGCCAGCAGCTTAGGGGACAGGGATAATTCACCCCTCCACTTT.

The chain has TRBV24-1 and TRBJ1-1; 10 bases map to TRBD1. V lost 3 bases to trimming and J lost 5 bases; unmatched junction nucleotides: 2. The CDR3 length is 14 residues. The germline CDR1 and CDR2 sequences are KGHDR and SFDVKD. DNA of the CDR3: TGTGCCACCAGTGATCCGGGACAGGGGACTGAAGCTTTCTTT. As protein: CATSDPGQGTEAFF.

The chain couples TRBV28 to TRBJ1-2; 10 bases line up with TRBD1. This CDR3 has 15 amino acids. V shed 6 bases, J shed 4 bases, and the junction held 8 bases outside the gene matches. Germline CDR1 reads MDHEN; CDR2 reads SYDVKM. CDR3 nucleotide sequence: TGTGCCAGCAGCCAGGACAGGGGGGACCCCTATGGCTACACCTTC. Amino acids: CASSQDRGDPYGYTF.